The rows below give T cell receptor beta chains drawn from one sample of a study of T cell responses to AZD1222 COVID-19 vaccine. The repertoire was sequenced with immunoSEQ multiplex PCR; TCRdb's copy has only in-frame clones and lacks some. The sample lists 200,000 or so clones, about 90% occurring once. The material was peripheral blood, obtained on day 0 of MenACWY control vaccination. These receptors were obtained from an adult in good health. CDR3s include the opening cysteine and the closing phenylalanine or tryptophan. The D gene is left open where the match is weak.

CDR3 protein	V gene	J gene	D gene
CASSLRGAGADTGELFF	TRBV27	TRBJ2-2	TRBD2
CASSFVGGGTDTQYF	TRBV7-2	TRBJ2-3	.
CASTADRNNEQFF	TRBV6-5	TRBJ2-1	.
CASSFLGGYGYTF	TRBV5-4	TRBJ1-2	.
CASSDRGSYGYTF	TRBV2	TRBJ1-2	.
CASSFAVGSGSGEQFF	TRBV28	TRBJ2-1	TRBD2
CASSSDRGRHSNQPQHF	TRBV19	TRBJ1-5	TRBD1
CASSHGTGPSYEQYF	TRBV3-1/TRBV3-2	TRBJ2-7	TRBD1
CAASTTGSGRPREQYF	TRBV15	TRBJ2-7	.
CASSYLGGAGANVLTF	TRBV3-1/TRBV3-2	TRBJ2-6	.
CASYSRAGSEQYF	TRBV28	TRBJ2-7	.
CASSPTGQGELQYF	TRBV19	TRBJ2-7	TRBD1
CAISELSRDEQYF	TRBV10-3	TRBJ2-7	.
CASSTRRVGEQYF	TRBV9	TRBJ2-7	.
CASSRGQGNEKLFF	TRBV5-4	TRBJ1-4	TRBD1
CASKWITGVQETQYF	TRBV2	TRBJ2-5	TRBD1
CASSTGTVSNEKLFF	TRBV19	TRBJ1-4	TRBD1
CASHYGNTIYF	TRBV5-1	TRBJ1-3	.
CASSLFDTPGGYTF	TRBV7-2	TRBJ1-2	.
CASRGDRPLVEAFF	TRBV10-1	TRBJ1-1	.
CAGPGTRQRGNGELFF	TRBV30	TRBJ2-2	.
CASSYGKQFF	TRBV12-3/TRBV12-4	TRBJ2-1	.
CASGFYEQYF	TRBV27	TRBJ2-7	.
CASTYDRVSGYTF	TRBV28	TRBJ1-2	TRBD1
CASSLGGQGVKRGQPQHF	TRBV5-6	TRBJ1-5	TRBD1
CASSLALAETYEQYF	TRBV5-1	TRBJ2-7	TRBD2
CASSDPYNEQFF	TRBV2	TRBJ2-1	.
CAWSDSGFPGYGYTF	TRBV30	TRBJ1-2	.
CASSSGVGYYGYTF	TRBV5-8	TRBJ1-2	.
CASSWTGFGNSPLHF	TRBV11-2	TRBJ1-6	TRBD1
CASSPDEREGRLGTGELFF	TRBV14	TRBJ2-2	.
CASSYTTGAEAFF	TRBV6-5	TRBJ1-1	.
CASSPVGGENTEAFF	TRBV5-4	TRBJ1-1	.
CASSLADTQYF	TRBV5-6	TRBJ2-3	.
CASSFGGHEQYF	TRBV13	TRBJ2-7	.
CASRRVNSPLHF	TRBV2	TRBJ1-6	.
CASSESLAYEQYF	TRBV6-1	TRBJ2-7	.
CASSLYSNQPQHF	TRBV3-1/TRBV3-2	TRBJ1-5	.
CASSFASEQYF	TRBV27	TRBJ2-7	.
CASSLERTANYGYTF	TRBV5-5	TRBJ1-2	.
CASSPTDRGPEYGYTF	TRBV28	TRBJ1-2	TRBD1
CASSLVGGSSYEQYF	TRBV7-2	TRBJ2-7	.
CASSPAATNEKLFF	TRBV7-2	TRBJ1-4	.
CASSFGTSGGKETQYF	TRBV6-2/TRBV6-3	TRBJ2-5	TRBD2
CASLSTGGFTGELFF	TRBV19	TRBJ2-2	TRBD1